Detailed here is one TCR beta chain. Its antigen is undetermined. The CDR3 covers 16 residues. With 6 bases clipped from V and 6 bases from J, the junction kept 11 bases outside the gene matches. Germline loops: CDR1 LNHDA, CDR2 SQIVND (reference sequence). This entry belongs to a study of cytomegalovirus exposure and HLA in healthy donors. Study summary: The roughly 120 validation repertoires, a later analysis reported, used the same platform as the approximately 650 first-cohort repertoires. Study-wide points: Investigators reported 150 to 200 TCR beta chains as tied to cytomegalovirus. Despite most TCR sequences being rare, some public TCRs occurred in many donors.

It was the approximately 110-subject validation cohort, separate from the approximately 690-subject first cohort, to which the donors belonged. Profiling relied on immunoSEQ multiplex PCR, and the TCRdb table lists in-frame clones only, not all of them. Of 250,000 or so clones listed, roughly 90% are singletons. The origin of this receptor is a man younger than 35 in good health and CMV-seropositive. The sequenced sample consisted of PBMCs. V usage is TRBV19 and J usage is TRBJ2-7; 13 bases line up with TRBD2. CDR3 DNA sequence: TGTGCCAGTAGCGCTAGAGGACTAGCGGGAGTTCTCGAGCAGTACTTC. The encoded protein is CASSARGLAGVLEQYF.